What follows describes a single T cell receptor beta chain. Its antigen is currently not known. The sample holds no much larger clone one base away, and base qualities are not on file. This sample stems from a study of blood T cell repertoires in COVID-19 (dated by TCRdb to the early 2020s). The study in broad terms: Collaborator samples came from the United States, Italy and Spain and covered acute and convalescent phases of COVID-19. The prospective study material was composed of cDNA or gDNA derived from T cells, B-cell-depleted T cells, or PBMCs. Deeply sampled blood TCRbeta repertoires from subjects exposed to, actively infected with, or recovered from COVID-19 were included in the dataset. The repertoires were made available in a free public database intended to serve as a resource for research on the immune response to SARS-CoV-2. Samples came from the ongoing ImmuneRACE study (first 160 participants) plus 1,254 subjects from 6 global collaborators. The sample metadata nearly always contained a de-identified subject ID, COVID-19 status, age in years and sex. Where available, HLA class I and class II types were obtained from metadata supplied by the sample provider rather than from assay-based typing.

TCRbeta CDR3 regions were amplified from genomic DNA using the immunoSEQ Assay, a bias-controlled multiplex PCR. Per the authors' processing: The number of nucleated cells in each sample was estimated from the amplification of reference gene primers within the assay. Sequence reads were collapsed and filtered to measure the absolute abundance of every unique TCRbeta CDR3 rearrangement. For each sample, productive Simpson clonality was calculated as the square root of Simpson's diversity index over productive rearrangements. TCRdb provides this immuneACCESS table in a form limited to in-frame rearrangements. Some clones are lacking; in checked studies, under half of them reflect an unresolved V gene, and why the rest are absent is not known. The DNA gave D and trimming, while V, J and clone size come from that table. Here the sample has roughly 230,000 clones; around 85% occur a single time. About 7.4% of the sample is held by the ten biggest clonotypes.

The investigation overall reported the following: How much clinical and demographic metadata was included differed by source and by participant, and the metadata was provided uncurated.

Each collaborating institution followed its own protocols to collect whole blood in K2EDTA tubes. For TCRbeta analysis, collaborators shipped samples as frozen whole blood, isolated PBMCs, or DNA extracted from either of those sample types. CDR1 and CDR2 are read off the germline V gene as ENHRY and SYGVKD. Trimming removed 10 bases from V and 4 bases from J; the gene matches leave 9 bases unexplained. Reading from cysteine to phenylalanine, the CDR3 counts 13 amino acids. The retained sequence is limited to the CDR3, 39 bases, with the frame set at the first base. The sample was peripheral blood. The source is a woman older than 75 with acute or convalescent COVID-19. The chain uses TRBV10-3 and TRBJ1-1; 7 central bases correspond to TRBD1. The DNA is TGTGCCACCGGAACCGGGACAGCCACTGAAGCTTTCTTT. Its translation is CATGTGTATEAFF.